Listed below are T cell receptor beta chains from one sample, sequenced in a study of T cells in localized non-small cell lung cancer. Repertoires were generated with immunoSEQ multiplex PCR, while TCRdb's copy carries only in-frame clones and drops some. The data hold under 15,000 clones, with about 86% observed a single time. The specimen was peripheral blood, collected before any cancer treatment. Every receptor here comes from a male donor older than 55 with stage I lung adenocarcinoma. Each CDR3 is given with its conserved first and last residue. D genes are given only for firm matches. Some rows mark clone size as missing; the rest say once, few, many or name a class of expanded clone.

D gene | J gene | clone size | V gene | CDR3 DNA | CDR3 protein
. | TRBJ2-3 | . | TRBV7-9 | TGTGCCAGCAGCTTAGGGTGGATGGTACAGGGCACAGATACGCAGTATTTT | CASSLGWMVQGTDTQYF
. | TRBJ1-4 | . | TRBV18 | TGTGCCAGCTCCCGACTTGGACTTGTTAATGAAAAACTGTTTTTT | CASSRLGLVNEKLFF
. | TRBJ2-7 | . | TRBV6-5 | TGTGCCAGCAGTTCGATGTACGAGCAGTACTTC | CASSSMYEQYF
. | TRBJ1-1 | . | TRBV7-2 | TGTGCCAGCAGCCGTAACAGACAGGACCCCTTCTTT | CASSRNRQDPFF
. | TRBJ2-2 | . | TRBV11-2 | TGTGCCAGCAGCTTAGGACTGGAGGGCAGAATACGGGAGCTGTTTTTT | CASSLGLEGRIRELFF
. | TRBJ2-7 | . | TRBV2 | TGTGCCAGCAGTGAACCGTTTGACTACGAGCAGTACTTC | CASSEPFDYEQYF
. | TRBJ2-1 | once | TRBV4-1 | TGCGCCAGCAGCCAAGATCAGCCTTACAATGAGCAGTTCTTC | CASSQDQPYNEQFF
. | TRBJ1-1 | . | TRBV7-2 | TGTGCCAGCAGCTTTCGGACTATGAACACTGAAGCTTTCTTT | CASSFRTMNTEAFF
. | TRBJ2-7 | . | TRBV6-1 | TGTGCCAGCAGTGCAACTAGGGTCTACGAGCAGTACTTC | CASSATRVYEQYF
. | TRBJ1-3 | once | TRBV5-4 | TGTGCCAGCAGCTTAGACAGGAGCTCTGGAAACACCATATATTTT | CASSLDRSSGNTIYF
. | TRBJ2-7 | . | TRBV6-1 | TGTGCCAGCAGCGCGGGGAGGCAGCAGTACTTC | CASSAGRQQYF
. | TRBJ2-5 | . | TRBV5-1 | TGCGCCAGCAGCTTAGGACTCACAAGAGAGACCCAGTACTTC | CASSLGLTRETQYF
. | TRBJ1-5 | . | TRBV28 | TGTGCCACCATGGGACACCACAATCAGCCCCAGCATTTT | CATMGHHNQPQHF
. | TRBJ1-2 | . | TRBV19 | TGTGCCAGTAGTATCCAGGTTTCTGACTACACCTTC | CASSIQVSDYTF
TRBD1 | TRBJ1-4 | . | TRBV4-3 | TGCGCCAGCAGGGGACAGCCTACAACTAATGAAAAACTGTTTTTT | CASRGQPTTNEKLFF
. | TRBJ2-5 | once | TRBV7-2 | TGTGCCAGCAGCGAGACGGACCCGAGGGCGACCCAGTACTTC | CASSETDPRATQYF
TRBD1 | TRBJ2-7 | . | TRBV5-5 | TGTGCCAGCAGCTTTAACAGGGGATCGTCCTACGAGCAGTACTTC | CASSFNRGSSYEQYF
. | TRBJ2-7 | . | TRBV7-3 | TGTGCCAGCAGCTTAGGTCAGGGGAACGAGCAGTACTTC | CASSLGQGNEQYF
TRBD2 | TRBJ2-1 | . | TRBV11-2 | TGTGCCAGCCGAACCCTAGCGGGAGCCTACAATGAGCAGTTCTTC | CASRTLAGAYNEQFF
. | TRBJ1-2 | . | TRBV6-6 | TGTGCCAGCAGTACTCAGGGCAGGGTTGGTAACGAGGGCTACACCTTC | CASSTQGRVGNEGYTF
TRBD2 | TRBJ2-1 | . | TRBV10-3 | TGTGCCATCAGTGAGTCCCAGCGGGAGACGTTCTTC | CAISESQRETFF
. | TRBJ2-7 | few | TRBV6-5 | TGTGCCAGCAGTTACGAGGTGGGAGCGTCCTACGAGCAGTACTTC | CASSYEVGASYEQYF
. | TRBJ2-1 | few | TRBV6-1 | TGTGCCAGCCTTCATTCCCATACCGCATACAATGAGCAGTTCTTC | CASLHSHTAYNEQFF
. | TRBJ1-5 | few | TRBV11-2 | TGTGCCAGCAGCTTAAGTGATAGCAATCAGCCCCAGCATTTT | CASSLSDSNQPQHF
. | TRBJ2-1 | . | TRBV4-3 | TGCGCCAGCAGCCAATCCCGTACTAGGAATGAGCAGTTCTTC | CASSQSRTRNEQFF
. | TRBJ2-1 | few | TRBV4-1 | TGCGCCAGCAGCCAAGGTAGCCTGAAGACCAATGAGCAGTTCTTC | CASSQGSLKTNEQFF
. | TRBJ2-7 | . | TRBV5-1 | TGCGCCAGCAGCTCAGATATCTACGAGCAGTACTTC | CASSSDIYEQYF
TRBD2 | TRBJ2-3 | . | TRBV2 | TGTGCCAGCAGTTTTACGTCAGGGACTAGACCCAGCACAGATACGCAGTATTTT | CASSFTSGTRPSTDTQYF
. | TRBJ1-2 | . | TRBV2 | TGTGCCAGCAGCTCGACGGAATATGGCTACACCTTC | CASSSTEYGYTF
TRBD2 | TRBJ2-1 | . | TRBV28 | TGTGCCAGCAGCCCGACTAGCGCCCTCTATGCTGAGCAGTTCTTC | CASSPTSALYAEQFF
TRBD1 | TRBJ2-7 | . | TRBV19 | TGTGCCAGTAGTATGGTGTTGGGACAGGGATACGAGCAGTACTTC | CASSMVLGQGYEQYF
. | TRBJ1-4 | . | TRBV29-1 | TGCAGCGTGAAGATCGGATCCCAAAATGAAAAACTGTTTTTT | CSVKIGSQNEKLFF
TRBD1 | TRBJ1-2 | . | TRBV6-1 | TGTGCCAGCAGTGTATCCAGGGGGCGGAACTATGGCTACACCTTC | CASSVSRGRNYGYTF
TRBD1 | TRBJ2-2 | . | TRBV4-3 | TGCGCCAGCAGCCCCTTAGGCCCGGGACAGGGTTCCGGGGAGCTGTTTTTT | CASSPLGPGQGSGELFF
. | TRBJ1-3 | . | TRBV4-1 | TGCGCCAGCAGCCATAAGGGGCGTGAAAACACCATATATTTT | CASSHKGRENTIYF
. | TRBJ2-2 | . | TRBV14 | TGTGCCAGCAGCCATGGCCCCAACACCGGGGAGCTGTTTTTT | CASSHGPNTGELFF
TRBD2 | TRBJ2-1 | . | TRBV14 | TGTGCCAGCAGCCACTTAGCGGGATATAACAATGAGCAGTTCTTC | CASSHLAGYNNEQFF
. | TRBJ2-1 | . | TRBV6-1 | TGTGCCAGCAGTGAAGCCCTGGCAGGGAACATCAATGAGCAGTTCTTC | CASSEALAGNINEQFF
. | TRBJ2-1 | . | TRBV19 | TGTGCCAGTAGTCTATGGGGTAGGGACAATGAGCAGTTCTTC | CASSLWGRDNEQFF
TRBD1 | TRBJ2-7 | . | TRBV15 | TGTGCCACCAGCAGGGACCGGACAGGGGTCCGCTACGAGCAGTACTTC | CATSRDRTGVRYEQYF